The 5 T cell receptor beta chains in this list originate from one sample, sequenced in a study of T cells expressing NK-cell markers. From the 5' RACE reads, TCRdb lists one entry per CDR3 protein and no DNA. This repertoire comprises a few hundred thousand distinct CDR3 sequences; its ten largest clones make up 1.4%. Sequencing was done on a sample of blood T cells: a sorted CD56 or NKG2C T cell subset, CD4+ or CD8+ T cells, or bulk PBMC T cells (not recorded which). Receptors were obtained from a woman in her forties or fifties in good health.

The chain links TRBV2 to TRBJ2-3. The germline V gene encodes CDR1 SNHLY and CDR2 FYNNEI. The CDR3 extends over 13 amino acids. CDR3 sequence reads: CASTGTYTDTQYF.

The CDR3 loop is CASSPGVENIQYF. The genes are TRBV18 and TRBJ2-4. This CDR3 has 13 residues. CDR1 is KGHSH and CDR2 is LQKENI in the germline V gene. Full variable domain (remainder filled in from reference TRBV18 and TRBJ2-4): NAGVMQNPRHLVRRRGQEARLRCSPMKGHSHVYWYRQLPEEGLKFMVYLQKENIIDESGMPKERFSAEFPKEGPSILRIQQVVRGDSAAYFCASSPGVENIQYFGAGTRLSVL.

This rearrangement joins TRBV5-1 to TRBJ2-1; without DNA, the TCRdb call of TRBD2 cannot be checked. The CDR3 is made up of 17 amino acids. The germline CDR1 and CDR2 sequences are SGHRS and YFSETQ. The chain's CDR3 is CASSFGLAGAKRNEQFF.

This chain links TRBV4-1 with TRBJ1-1. This CDR3 region has 15 residues. Germline V gene lookup returns CDR1 MGHRA and CDR2 YSYEKL. The CDR3 is CASSVSLARAIEAFF.

The genes are TRBV6-5 and TRBJ2-5; there is no DNA to check the TCRdb D call of TRBD1. This CDR3 spans 18 amino acids. The germline CDR1 and CDR2 sequences are MNHEY and SVGAGI. The CDR3 here is CASRPGAGLPLGGETQYF.